The 29 T cell receptor beta chains in this list originate from one sample, sequenced in a study of shared clonotypes between healthy human individuals. TCRdb keeps only in-frame clones here, not all; method: immunoSEQ multiplex PCR. The data hold about 550,000 clones, with around 95% observed a single time. Naive CD8 populations comprised CD45RO-negative cells positively selected for CCR7, excluding terminally differentiated effector memory CD45RA+ cells. Sequencing used naive CD8+ T cells sorted from blood. These receptors all come from a woman between 25 and 40 years old in good health.

The chain carries TRBV14 and TRBJ1-1, with D hard to call. Germline V CDR1 and CDR2: SGHDN, FVKESK. Trimming took off 1 base at V and 3 bases at J, with 12 bases between the two ends. This CDR3 has 15 residues. The CDR3 spells CASSQVGGSHTEAFF. The DNA for the CDR3 is TGTGCCAGCAGCCAAGTGGGAGGGTCTCACACTGAAGCTTTCTTT.

In DNA, the CDR3 is TGTGCCAGCAGCCACAAAGCCAAAGGGGCCCTACGCACTGAAGCTTTCTTT. Translating it yields CASSHKAKGALRTEAFF. The V call is TRBV14, the J call TRBJ1-1; a weak D match, TRBD1 (5 bases). Germline lookup yields CDR1 SGHDN and CDR2 FVKESK. V was trimmed by 3 bases and J by 4 bases, leaving 21 bases between them. This CDR3 comprises 17 residues.

A few counts support this clone. The chain couples TRBV6-6 to TRBJ1-2; 7 nucleotides line up with TRBD1. In germline, CDR1 is MNHNY, CDR2 SVGAGI (reference sequence). Losses at the gene ends were 8 bases for V and 1 base for J; bases not matched to a gene: 13. This CDR3 is 16 amino acids long. CDR3 bases: TGTGCCAGCCGCGAAACCGGGGACAGCCTTAACTATGGCTACACCTTC. As protein: CASRETGDSLNYGYTF.

V is TRBV2 and J is TRBJ2-1; 8 bases fit TRBD1. The junction had 4 bases not matched to a gene; V was cut back by 7 bases and J by 8 bases. The length of the CDR3 is 12 residues. Germline V lookup: CDR1 SNHLY, CDR2 FYNNEI. The CDR3 DNA follows: TGTGCCAGCACCTCAGGGGGCGATGAGCAGTTCTTC. This sequence encodes CASTSGGDEQFF.

The chain combines TRBV2 with TRBJ1-2; 9 bases are a match to TRBD1. V shed 6 bases and J 7 bases; nucleotides not matched to a gene: 12. Looked up from germline, CDR1 is SNHLY and CDR2 is FYNNEI. CDR3 length: 15 amino acids. The CDR3 loop reads CASRLGQGSRGGYTF. In DNA, the CDR3 is TGTGCCAGCAGACTCGGACAGGGGTCTAGGGGTGGCTACACCTTC.

J is TRBJ2-7 and V is TRBV10-3; tentative D call: TRBD2 (6 bases). CDR1 is ENHRY and CDR2 is SYGVKD in the germline V gene. The CDR3 sequence is 14 residues long. With 7 bases removed from V and 0 bases from J, the gap between germline ends came to 13 bases. The CDR3 region has the DNA TGTGCCATCAAGGGAGGAGTGAGCTCCTACGAGCAGTACTTC. Translating gives CAIKGGVSSYEQYF.

The rearrangement joins TRBV14 to TRBJ2-4; tentative D call: TRBD1 (5 bases). There are 14 residues in the CDR3. V was trimmed by 3 bases and J by 4 bases, leaving 10 bases between them. Looked up from germline, CDR1 is SGHDN and CDR2 is FVKESK. The CDR3 sequence: CASSHAQGKNIQYF. CDR3 DNA: TGTGCCAGCAGCCACGCCCAGGGTAAAAACATTCAGTACTTC.

This chain joins TRBV5-4 and TRBJ2-5; 8 bases match TRBD2. The CDR3 has 15 amino acids. Looked up from germline, CDR1 is SGHNT and CDR2 is YYREEE (reference sequence). The trim removed 4 bases at V and 9 bases at J, leaving 14 bases unmatched. The CDR3 protein is CASSPWTSQPGAQYF. The CDR3 DNA is TGTGCCAGCAGCCCGTGGACTAGCCAGCCGGGGGCCCAGTACTTC.

CDR3 in DNA: TGCGCCAGCAGCCAAGATCCCGAGGGACAGGGGGGAAACACCATATATTTT. Residues: CASSQDPEGQGGNTIYF. V usage is TRBV4-1 and J usage is TRBJ1-3; TRBD1 matches at 10 bases. CDR3 length: 17 residues. Germline trimming cut 0 bases from V and 4 bases from J; bases unmatched to any gene: 6. Looked up from germline, CDR1 is MGHRA and CDR2 is YSYEKL.

The rearrangement uses TRBV28 and TRBJ2-7; TRBD2 matches 9 bases. Germline CDR1 reads MDHEN; CDR2 reads SYDVKM. With 3 bases clipped from V and 5 bases from J, the junction kept 17 bases outside the gene matches. The CDR3 has 18 amino acids. DNA for the CDR3: TGTGCCAGCAGTTTCCGGTATAGCGGGAGAATAAGGATCGACGAGCAGTACTTC. Residues: CASSFRYSGRIRIDEQYF.

The chain uses TRBV19 and TRBJ2-2; D is possibly TRBD1 (6 bases). Trimming shortened V by 2 bases and J by 4 bases, and 14 bases separated the two germline ends. Germline CDR1 and CDR2: LNHDA and SQIVND (reference sequence). This CDR3 has 16 amino acids. CDR3 sequence reads: CASSIIWSRGTGELFF. The CDR3 region has the DNA TGTGCCAGTAGTATAATCTGGAGCAGGGGCACCGGGGAGCTGTTTTTT. Complete variable domain (other parts from reference TRBV19 and TRBJ2-2): DGGITQSPKYLFRKEGQNVTLSCEQNLNHDAMYWYRQDPGQGLRLIYYSQIVNDFQKGDIAEGYSVSREKKESFPLTVTSAQKNPTAFYLCASSIIWSRGTGELFFGEGSRLTVL.

This chain links TRBV2 with TRBJ2-1; unclear D gene. CDR1 SNHLY and CDR2 FYNNEI come from the germline V gene. Trimming removed 7 bases from V and 0 bases from J, with 10 bases in between. CDR3 length equals 14 residues. This CDR3 is CASMGKSSYNEQFF. CDR3 in DNA: TGTGCCAGCATGGGAAAATCCTCCTACAATGAGCAGTTCTTC.

The V gene is TRBV28, the J gene TRBJ1-1; 7 bases agree with TRBD1. CDR3 length: 14 residues. The junction had 8 bases not matched to a gene; V was cut back by 6 bases and J by 4 bases. Germline V gene data show CDR1 as MDHEN and CDR2 as SYDVKM. Written as DNA, the CDR3 is TGTGCCAGCAGGATGGGCAGGGACAGCACTGAAGCTTTCTTT. This gives the protein CASRMGRDSTEAFF.

V usage is TRBV7-8 and J usage is TRBJ1-1; D unclear. Germline CDR1 SGHVS, CDR2 FQNEAQ. The CDR3 runs 13 residues. V lost 0 bases and J lost 4, with 6 bases in between. This CDR3 reads CASSLARTTEAFF. Written as DNA, the CDR3 is TGTGCCAGCAGCTTAGCGCGTACCACTGAAGCTTTCTTT.

This chain links TRBV6-7 with TRBJ2-7, with 7 bases identical to TRBD2. TRBV6-7 carries the ORF label, with uncertain function. The CDR3 is made up of 14 amino acids. After removal of 6 bases from V and 3 bases from J, the junction contained 8 bases not matched to a gene. CDR3 loop: CASRNPGLNYEQYF. Here the CDR3 DNA reads TGTGCCAGCAGAAACCCGGGACTAAACTACGAGCAGTACTTC.

This clone was observed a few times. CDR3 DNA sequence: TGTGCCAGCAGTCGGACACCCAATCAGCCCCAGCATTTT. It is translated as CASSRTPNQPQHF. The chain carries TRBV27 and TRBJ1-5, with a weak D call TRBD1 (5 bases). The V gene's germline CDR1 is MNHEY and CDR2 SMNVEV (reference sequence). This CDR3 comprises 13 residues. Trimming took off 5 bases at V and 3 bases at J, with 8 bases between the two ends.

The chain combines TRBV27 with TRBJ2-1, with 12 bases matching TRBD2. Germline assignment: CDR1 MNHEY and CDR2 SMNVEV (reference sequence). After removal of 5 bases from V and 4 bases from J, the junction contained 6 bases not matched to a gene. The CDR3 is 16 amino acids. The DNA of the CDR3 is TGTGCCAGCAGTCTCACTAGCGGGAGGTCATACAATGAGCAGTTCTTC. It translates to CASSLTSGRSYNEQFF.

The V gene is TRBV11-2, the J gene TRBJ2-3, with TRBD2 matching 13 bases. CDR3 size: 16 residues. Germline CDR1 SGHAT, CDR2 FQNNGV. Trimming cost V 5 bases and J 2 bases; bases outside gene matches: 4. The CDR3 DNA is TGTGCCAGCAGCGGGGGACTAGCGGGGCCCACAGATACGCAGTATTTT. The encoded protein is CASSGGLAGPTDTQYF.

The genes are TRBV19 and TRBJ2-7, with 7 bases lining up with TRBD1. Germline V gene data show CDR1 as LNHDA and CDR2 as SQIVND (reference sequence). The CDR3 spans 14 residues. V lost 5 bases to trimming and J lost 0 bases; unmatched junction nucleotides: 4. CDR3 in DNA: TGTGCCAGTAGTCCAGGACAGGTCTCCTACGAGCAGTACTTC. It encodes CASSPGQVSYEQYF.

This clone was observed a single time. Different DNA sequences within this sample yield the same CDR3. The rearrangement joins TRBV27 to TRBJ2-7; D may be TRBD1 or TRBD2 (5 bases each). The CDR3 consists of 13 residues. The V gene lost 6 bases and the J gene lost 5 bases, with 14 bases spanning the gap. The V gene's germline CDR1 is MNHEY and CDR2 SMNVEV (reference sequence). The CDR3 sequence: CASSPGTGHEQYF. The CDR3 DNA follows: TGTGCCAGCAGCCCGGGAACAGGCCACGAGCAGTACTTC.

The CDR3 DNA sequence: TGTGCCAGCAGTCCCGGAGGAGGAGAGAACACTGAAGCTTTCTTT. This translates into CASSPGGGENTEAFF. The chain carries TRBV28 and TRBJ1-1; D is unclear. Trimming shortened V by 5 bases and J by 1 base, and 14 bases separated the two germline ends. CDR1 MDHEN and CDR2 SYDVKM come from the germline V gene. The CDR3 is made up of 15 amino acids.

The rearrangement uses TRBV9 and TRBJ1-2; D may be TRBD1 (5 bases). V was shortened by 4 bases and J by 4 bases, with 8 bases between the two germline ends. Germline V gene lookup returns CDR1 SGDLS and CDR2 YYNGEE. The CDR3 runs to 12 residues. This chain's CDR3 is CASSFDSYGYTF. The CDR3 DNA sequence: TGTGCCAGCAGCTTTGACAGCTATGGCTACACCTTC.

This clone has just one count. The chain employs TRBV29-1 and TRBJ2-1, with 10 bases that match TRBD2. Germline V gives CDR1 SQVTM, CDR2 ANQGSEA. The CDR3 length is 17 residues. Germline trimming cut 5 bases from V and 1 base from J; bases unmatched to any gene: 11. The CDR3 DNA reads as TGCAGCGTTTTGGGGCTAGCGGGAGTTGAGTCCTACAATGAGCAGTTCTTC. Protein product: CSVLGLAGVESYNEQFF.

V and J are TRBV4-1 and TRBJ2-3; no reliable D call. The germline gives CDR1 MGHRA, CDR2 YSYEKL. V lost 4 bases, J lost 3 bases, and 17 bases lay in between. This CDR3 is 16 amino acids long. DNA for the CDR3: TGCGCCAGCAGCCTGACCTCCGATAGGGTGACAGATACGCAGTATTTT. This sequence encodes CASSLTSDRVTDTQYF.

This chain connects TRBV19 to TRBJ1-2; maybe TRBD1 (6 bases). V was pared by 3 bases and J by 4 bases, with 9 bases between. The CDR3 is 13 amino acids. CDR1 LNHDA and CDR2 SQIVND come from the germline V gene (reference sequence). The CDR3 coding sequence is TGTGCCAGTAGTATGATAGGGGGCTATGGCTACACCTTC. Its translation is CASSMIGGYGYTF.

This chain connects TRBV11-2 to TRBJ2-6; possible D gene TRBD1, 5 bases. The ends were cut back, 1 base at V and 3 bases at J, with 13 bases in the middle. The CDR3 length is 17 residues. CDR1 is SGHAT and CDR2 is FQNNGV in the germline V gene. CDR3 sequence: CASSLVPGWGGANVLTF. The CDR3 nucleotides are TGTGCCAGCAGCTTAGTGCCAGGGTGGGGTGGGGCCAACGTCCTGACTTTC.

Written as DNA, the CDR3 is TGTGCCAGTAGTATTGGACTAGCGGGAGGGCCCTACGAGCAGTACTTC. It translates to CASSIGLAGGPYEQYF. The chain recombines TRBV19 with TRBJ2-7; 15 bases match TRBD2. The CDR3 contains 16 residues. Looked up from germline, CDR1 is LNHDA and CDR2 is SQIVND (reference sequence). Trimming cost V 3 bases and J 2 bases; bases outside gene matches: 2.

This chain connects TRBV7-8 to TRBJ2-5, with D unclear. The CDR3 runs 13 residues. The germline V gene encodes CDR1 SGHVS and CDR2 FQNEAQ. The ends were cut back, 5 bases at V and 5 bases at J, with 12 bases in the middle. The CDR3: CASSPLLLETQYF. CDR3 DNA sequence: TGTGCCAGCAGCCCCCTTCTGCTGGAGACCCAGTACTTC.

The chain carries TRBV10-2 and TRBJ2-1; 8 nucleotides agree with TRBD2. The CDR3 is made up of 17 amino acids. J gave up 2 bases and V 5 bases, and 11 bases lay outside the gene matches. Germline CDR1 reads WSHSY; CDR2 reads SAAADI. The CDR3 loop is CASSPGVAGTAYNEQFF. CDR3 nucleotides: TGCGCCAGCAGTCCCGGTGTAGCGGGAACAGCCTACAATGAGCAGTTCTTC.